The 4 T cell receptor beta chains below come from one sample, sequenced in a study of T cell responses to AZD1222 COVID-19 vaccine. Assay: immunoSEQ multiplex PCR; the TCRdb copy retains only in-frame clones and omits some. The sample has more than 95,000 clones, 70% to 90% seen once. The sequencing here drew on peripheral blood, taken 28 days after the second AZD1222 dose. These receptors originate from an adult who received the AZD1222 COVID-19 vaccine.

The table lists this clone with a count of one. V usage is TRBV2 and J usage is TRBJ1-1; 8 bases match TRBD1. This CDR3 region has 13 residues. V dropped 3 bases and J dropped 6; count of bases not matched to a gene: 3. Germline V lookup: CDR1 SNHLY, CDR2 FYNNEI. CDR3 amino acids: CASSDVQGAEAFF. The CDR3 bases are TGTGCCAGCAGTGATGTACAGGGGGCTGAAGCTTTCTTT.

This chain joins TRBV28 and TRBJ2-5, with 10 bases aligning to TRBD2. CDR1 and CDR2 (germline): MDHEN, SYDVKM. After removal of 4 bases from V and 5 bases from J, the junction contained 4 bases not matched to a gene. The CDR3 runs 14 residues. The CDR3 DNA is TGTGCCAGCAGTTCTAGCGGGAGATGGGAGACCCAGTACTTC. This encodes CASSSSGRWETQYF.

The rearrangement links TRBV10-3 to TRBJ1-1; the match to TRBD1 covers 12 bases. The CDR3 length is 20 residues. Germline CDR1 ENHRY, CDR2 SYGVKD. The ends lost 2 bases at V and 1 base at J; junction bases unmatched: 14. CDR3 protein: CAISEAGTGGLGSRNTEAFF. The CDR3 DNA sequence: TGTGCCATCAGTGAGGCCGGGACAGGGGGCTTGGGATCGAGGAACACTGAAGCTTTCTTT.

The chain has TRBV5-1 and TRBJ1-2; maybe TRBD1 (5 bases). Germline V CDR1 and CDR2: SGHRS, YFSETQ. The CDR3 has 13 amino acids. The V and J ends lost 2 bases and 0 bases respectively, with 5 bases between them. The CDR3 protein is CASSLQANYGYTF. Written as DNA, the CDR3 is TGCGCCAGCAGCTTACAGGCTAACTATGGCTACACCTTC.